What follows are 30 T cell receptor beta chains derived from one specimen sequenced in a study of T cell responses to AZD1222 COVID-19 vaccine. TCRdb keeps only in-frame clones here, not all; method: immunoSEQ multiplex PCR. The sample holds 75,000 to 90,000 clones, 90% to 95% seen once. The material was peripheral blood, obtained on day 0 of AZD1222 vaccination. These receptors all stem from an adult in good health.

The gene calls are TRBV9 and TRBJ2-3; D is undetermined. The ends were cut back, 3 bases at V and 3 bases at J, with 8 bases in the middle. Germline lookup yields CDR1 SGDLS and CDR2 YYNGEE. The CDR3 extends over 13 amino acids. CDR3 bases: TGTGCCAGCAGCGAATTGAATACAGATACGCAGTATTTT. Protein: CASSELNTDTQYF.

This clone was recorded once. The chain joins TRBV27 to TRBJ2-7, with D possibly matching TRBD1 (5 bases). The germline V gene has CDR1 MNHEY and CDR2 SMNVEV (reference sequence). The CDR3 contains 14 residues. V was shortened by 3 bases and J by 5 bases, with 14 bases between the two germline ends. CDR3 sequence (DNA): TGTGCCAGCAGTTTTCTCCAGGGTAGCCACGAGCAGTACTTC. Encoded protein: CASSFLQGSHEQYF.

V usage is TRBV10-3 and J usage is TRBJ2-3; maybe TRBD2 (7 bases). Germline CDR1 and CDR2: ENHRY and SYGVKD. The CDR3 totals 14 residues. V lost 6 bases and J 2 bases, leaving 12 bases between the germline ends. Here the CDR3 DNA reads TGTGCCATCAGGCGGGGGCCTGACACAGATACGCAGTATTTT. Its protein product is CAIRRGPDTDTQYF.

The chain couples TRBV29-1 to TRBJ2-3; TRBD2 matches at 13 bases. The germline V gene encodes CDR1 SQVTM and CDR2 ANQGSEA. The length of the CDR3 is 15 residues. V was pared by 7 bases and J by 4 bases, with 8 bases of the junction left unmatched. CDR3 in amino acids: CSAILAGGPADTQYF. The CDR3 DNA reads TGCAGCGCAATACTAGCGGGGGGGCCCGCAGATACGCAGTATTTT.

The genes are TRBV5-6 and TRBJ2-7, with 8 bases identical to TRBD2. Germline assignment: CDR1 SGHDT and CDR2 YYEEEE. There are 14 residues in the CDR3. J lost 0 bases, V lost 4 bases, and 3 bases had no gene match. CDR3 bases: TGTGCCAGCAGCCTAACTAGCGGCTCCTACGAGCAGTACTTC. It is translated as CASSLTSGSYEQYF.

This chain connects TRBV4-1 to TRBJ1-3; no reliable D call. The germline V and J ends were trimmed by 1 base and 0 bases, with 13 bases remaining between them. CDR1 and CDR2 from the germline V gene are MGHRA and YSYEKL. The CDR3 runs 17 residues. The chain's CDR3 is CASSQGIFQTSGNTIYF. CDR3 coding DNA: TGCGCCAGCAGCCAAGGGATTTTCCAAACCTCTGGAAACACCATATATTTT.

Comment on this clone: One end of the junction fails to match germline, which may point to a read error. This chain uses TRBV7-7 with TRBJ2-5; 11 bases are shared with TRBD2. CDR3 length: 15 amino acids. CDR1 and CDR2 (germline): SSHAT, FNYEAQ (reference sequence). In DNA, the CDR3 is TGTGCTAGCAGCCGCAGACTAGCGGGGTCTGAGACCCAGTACTTC. Encoded protein: CASSRRLAGSETQYF.

This chain uses TRBV27 with TRBJ1-2, with TRBD1 as a possible D gene (6 bases). The germline V gene encodes CDR1 MNHEY and CDR2 SMNVEV (reference sequence). V lost 4 bases, J lost 7 bases, and 13 bases lay in between. The CDR3 has 13 amino acids. The CDR3 coding sequence is TGTGCCAGCAGTTCCCAGGGGAACGGTGGCTACACCTTC. Its protein product is CASSSQGNGGYTF.

This chain joins TRBV9 and TRBJ1-6; D is possibly TRBD1 (6 bases). From germline, CDR1 is SGDLS and CDR2 YYNGEE. V lost 4 bases and J lost 0, with 11 bases in between. The CDR3 sequence is 16 residues long. CDR3 protein: CASSPRTDSYNSPLHF. The DNA of the CDR3 is TGTGCCAGCAGCCCACGGACAGACTCCTATAATTCACCCCTCCACTTT. The whole variable domain, remainder taken from reference TRBV9 and TRBJ1-6, is DSGVTQTPKHLITATGQRVTLRCSPRSGDLSVYWYQQSLDQGLQFLIQYYNGEERAKGNILERFSAQQFPDLHSELNLSSLELGDSALYFCASSPRTDSYNSPLHFGNGTRLTVT.

Only a few counts were recorded for this clone. V usage is TRBV27 and J usage is TRBJ1-1, with TRBD1 matching over 11 bases. J was trimmed by 11 bases and V by 4 bases; bases with no gene match: 9. Germline V lookup: CDR1 MNHEY, CDR2 SMNVEV (reference sequence). The CDR3 runs to 14 residues. CDR3 coding DNA: TGTGCCAGCAGTTCCTCCGGGACAGGGGGATCGGCTTTCTTT. Amino acids: CASSSSGTGGSAFF.

The chain joins TRBV7-6 to TRBJ1-4; TRBD1 aligns across 7 bases. The CDR3 has 15 amino acids. The V gene's germline CDR1 is SGHVS and CDR2 FNYEAQ. After removal of 7 bases from V and 4 bases from J, the junction contained 9 bases not matched to a gene. The CDR3, as DNA: TGTGCCAGCAAGATAGGGACAGAGAATAATGAAAAACTGTTTTTT. This codes for CASKIGTENNEKLFF.

The chain carries TRBV6-1 and TRBJ2-3; D is perhaps TRBD1 (6 bases). This CDR3 has 15 residues. CDR1 MNHNS and CDR2 SASEGT come from the germline V gene. The V and J ends lost 6 bases and 6 bases respectively, with 19 bases between them. The chain's CDR3 is CASSRPDSGADTQYF. The CDR3 nucleotides read TGTGCCAGCAGCCGCCCGGACTCAGGGGCCGATACGCAGTATTTT.

This chain connects TRBV7-3 to TRBJ1-1; D remains unclear. Trimming cost V 1 base and J 4 bases, with 13 bases left between them. CDR3 length equals 15 residues. Per the germline V gene, CDR1 is SGHTA and CDR2 is FQGTGA. The CDR3 region is CASSLSGGRTTEAFF. The CDR3 region has the DNA TGTGCCAGCAGCTTAAGTGGAGGGAGGACCACTGAAGCTTTCTTT.

The chain joins TRBV7-2 to TRBJ2-3, with D perhaps assigned TRBD1 or TRBD2 (5 bases each). The CDR3 consists of 15 residues. V lost 5 bases and J 1 base, leaving 13 bases between the germline ends. Germline V lookup: CDR1 SGHTA, CDR2 FQGNSA. The CDR3: CASSPSSGRTDTQYF. CDR3 DNA sequence: TGTGCCAGCAGCCCCTCATCGGGGCGCACAGATACGCAGTATTTT.

CDR3: CASKRLVGPNEQFF. The DNA for the CDR3 is TGCGCCAGCAAAAGACTAGTTGGGCCCAATGAGCAGTTCTTC. V gene TRBV5-1 combines with J gene TRBJ2-1; a possible D gene is TRBD2 (6 bases). The V gene's germline CDR1 is SGHRS and CDR2 YFSETQ. The CDR3 consists of 14 residues. Trimming stripped 6 bases from V and 6 bases from J, with 16 bases between.

The V call is TRBV10-1, the J call TRBJ2-1; D is perhaps TRBD1 (5 bases). The ends were cut back, 6 bases at V and 7 bases at J, with 19 bases in the middle. Germline V gives CDR1 WNHNN, CDR2 SYGVQD (reference sequence). The CDR3 spans 15 residues. CDR3 DNA sequence: TGCGCCAGCAGCCGCGACCAACTTAGGGGAAATGAGCAGTTCTTC. It specifies CASSRDQLRGNEQFF.

Note on this clone: Other DNA variants within this sample encode the same CDR3. The chain employs TRBV5-1 and TRBJ1-5, with D hard to call. Germline CDR1 SGHRS, CDR2 YFSETQ. This CDR3 spans 13 amino acids. Trimming shortened V by 0 bases and J by 4 bases, and 5 bases separated the two germline ends. CDR3 loop: CASSLDGNQPQHF. The CDR3 DNA sequence: TGCGCCAGCAGCTTGGATGGGAATCAGCCCCAGCATTTT. The full variable domain, its missing parts supplied by reference TRBV5-1 and TRBJ1-5, is KAGVTQTPRYLIKTRGQQVTLSCSPISGHRSVSWYQQTPGQGLQFLFEYFSETQRNKGNFPGRFSGRQFSNSRSEMNVSTLELGDSALYLCASSLDGNQPQHFGDGTRLSIL.

The chain combines TRBV5-4 with TRBJ1-1, with a tentative D call TRBD1 (6 bases). Trimming shortened V by 4 bases and J by 1 base, and 14 bases separated the two germline ends. CDR1 is SGHNT, CDR2 YYREEE, per germline (reference sequence). This CDR3 is 15 amino acids long. CDR3 region: CASSPFQGPNTEAFF. The DNA of the CDR3 is TGTGCCAGCAGCCCCTTCCAGGGGCCGAACACTGAAGCTTTCTTT.

The V and J genes are TRBV12-2 and TRBJ2-2; the table gives TRBD1 as D, unverified against the DNA. TRBV12-2 is tagged as a pseudogene. The CDR3 is made up of 16 amino acids. CDR3 region: CASRFTGGHLTGELFF. CDR3 bases: TGTGCAAGTCGCTTCACAGGGGGCCATCTCACCGGGGAGCTGTTTTTT.

The chain employs TRBV28 and TRBJ1-2; D is undetermined. V dropped 7 bases and J dropped 4 bases, with 16 bases sitting between them. CDR1 and CDR2 (germline): MDHEN, SYDVKM. The CDR3 is 14 residues long. Here the CDR3 reads CASNLEARGYGYTF. CDR3 DNA sequence: TGTGCCAGCAATCTAGAAGCCCGGGGCTATGGCTACACCTTC.

The chain employs TRBV6-5 and TRBJ1-2, with 7 bases matching TRBD1. V lost 6 bases and J lost 5; bases outside the gene matches: 9. Germline values: CDR1 MNHEY, CDR2 SVGAGI. The CDR3 is 14 residues long. CDR3 amino acids: CASSTTGLLYGYTF. The CDR3 nucleotides are TGTGCCAGCAGCACGACAGGGCTACTTTATGGCTACACCTTC.

The rearrangement links TRBV3-1 (or the pseudogene TRBV3-2) to TRBJ2-1; D call uncertain. CDR1 and CDR2 (germline): LGHDT, YNNKEL (reference sequence). With 0 bases removed from V and 9 bases from J, the gap between germline ends came to 15 bases. The CDR3 runs to 15 residues. The CDR3: CASSQEKFVTSEQFF. CDR3 nucleotide sequence: TGTGCCAGCAGCCAAGAAAAATTTGTGACGAGTGAGCAGTTCTTC.

CDR3 coding DNA: TGTGCCAGCAGCGGGGCTATCGGCTACACCTTC. As protein: CASSGAIGYTF. J is TRBJ1-2 and V is TRBV3-1 (or the pseudogene TRBV3-2); D is possibly TRBD1 (5 bases). Germline V lookup: CDR1 LGHDT, CDR2 YNNKEL (reference sequence). The CDR3 length is 11 residues. Trimming removed 5 bases from V and 8 bases from J, with 9 bases in between.

The V call is TRBV12-3 or TRBV12-4, the J call TRBJ1-3; D not certain. CDR3 length equals 13 residues. V was shortened by 7 bases and J by 2 bases, with 9 bases between the two germline ends. CDR3 in DNA: TGTGCCAGCAACCACAGAACTGGAAACACCATATATTTT. Encoded protein: CASNHRTGNTIYF.

CDR3 loop: CASSLDRGNQPQHF. Written as DNA, the CDR3 is TGTGCCAGCAGCTTGGACAGGGGCAATCAGCCCCAGCATTTT. This chain joins TRBV7-9 and TRBJ1-5, with 8 bases fitting TRBD1. V trimming: 3 bases; J trimming: 2 bases; junction bases outside the gene matches: 0. There are 14 residues in the CDR3. CDR1 is SEHNR, CDR2 FQNEAQ, per germline (reference sequence).

The rearrangement joins TRBV21-1 to TRBJ1-5. TRBV21-1 is a known pseudogene. The CDR3 contains 17 residues. Here the CDR3 DNA reads TGTGCCAGCAGTCTGTGCGGGGGGAATGGAGGCAATCAGCCCCAGCATTTT. Its protein product is CASSLCGGNGGNQPQHF.

V usage is TRBV6-5 and J usage is TRBJ1-4, with TRBD1 matching over 7 bases. CDR1 is MNHEY, CDR2 SVGAGI, per germline. V was clipped by 1 base and J by 8 bases; unmatched bases: 4. The CDR3 spans 14 residues. The CDR3 loop is CASSYWAGGEKLFF. CDR3 DNA sequence: TGTGCCAGCAGTTACTGGGCAGGGGGAGAAAAACTGTTTTTT.

V and J are TRBV27 and TRBJ1-2; a weak D match, TRBD1 (6 bases). Germline lookup yields CDR1 MNHEY and CDR2 SMNVEV (reference sequence). CDR3 size: 14 residues. V was cut by 3 bases and J by 7 bases, with 15 bases left in between. The CDR3 reads CASSFGTPSGGYTF. The CDR3 DNA sequence: TGTGCCAGCAGTTTTGGGACACCGAGCGGTGGCTACACCTTC.

V usage is TRBV3-1 (or the pseudogene TRBV3-2) and J usage is TRBJ2-5; D not resolved. The germline CDR1 and CDR2 sequences are LGHDT and YNNKEL (reference sequence). This CDR3 spans 12 amino acids. Trimming took 4 bases from V and 2 from J, leaving 5 bases between them. CDR3 DNA: TGTGCCAGCAGCCTAGCTCAAGAGACCCAGTACTTC. The encoded protein is CASSLAQETQYF.

This clone came up a few times. Other nucleotide sequences from this sample produce the same CDR3. V is TRBV7-3 and J is TRBJ1-1; maybe TRBD1 (5 bases). This CDR3 comprises 14 residues. Germline assignment: CDR1 SGHTA and CDR2 FQGTGA. Deletions cut 3 bases from V and 4 bases from J, with 12 bases between. The CDR3 loop is CASSLGGGSTEAFF. The CDR3, as DNA: TGTGCCAGCAGCTTGGGGGGAGGTAGCACTGAAGCTTTCTTT.